Presented here are 14 T cell receptor beta chains from one specimen sequenced in a study of cytomegalovirus exposure and HLA in healthy donors. The PCR was carried out with 60 Vbeta primers and 13 Jbeta primers. Only in-frame clones appear in the TCRdb table, and some are missing; sequencing was by immunoSEQ multiplex PCR. The sample contains 150,000 to 200,000 clones, around 75% of which appear only once. The sample taken for sequencing was PBMCs. These receptors were collected from a middle-aged woman in good health and CMV-seropositive.

This clone was counted once. The V gene is TRBV7-9, the J gene TRBJ2-5, with 13 bases aligning to TRBD2. Germline-derived CDR1 and CDR2 are SEHNR and FQNEAQ (reference sequence). V trimming: 5 bases; J trimming: 5 bases; junction bases outside the gene matches: 11. This CDR3 contains 17 residues. The CDR3 is CASSPVTSGRAGETQYF. The CDR3 nucleotides are TGTGCCAGCAGCCCCGTAACTAGCGGGAGGGCCGGGGAGACCCAGTACTTC.

The V call is TRBV10-1, the J call TRBJ2-7; TRBD1 is a possible D gene (6 bases). Germline CDR1 reads WNHNN; CDR2 reads SYGVQD (reference sequence). There are 16 residues in the CDR3. Trimming pared 2 bases from V and 0 bases from J, leaving 14 bases between. The CDR3 is CASSETRDTGSYEQYF. The CDR3 DNA is TGCGCCAGCAGTGAGACCCGGGACACCGGCTCCTACGAGCAGTACTTC.

The chain couples TRBV7-3 to TRBJ2-1, with a possible D match to TRBD2 (7 bases). The germline gives CDR1 SGHTA, CDR2 FQGTGA. This CDR3 comprises 15 residues. Trimming pared 4 bases from V and 4 bases from J, leaving 14 bases between. This chain's CDR3 is CASSSGGDRYNEQFF. Here the CDR3 DNA reads TGTGCCAGCAGCTCGGGGGGAGACAGGTACAATGAGCAGTTCTTC.

The gene calls are TRBV28 and TRBJ1-2, with D uncertain. V was shortened by 6 bases and J by 3 bases, with 14 bases between the two germline ends. Germline-derived CDR1 and CDR2 are MDHEN and SYDVKM. The CDR3 runs to 14 residues. This chain's CDR3 is CASRAHGEYYGYTF. CDR3 sequence (DNA): TGTGCCAGCAGAGCTCACGGGGAATACTATGGCTACACCTTC.

The gene calls are TRBV30 and TRBJ1-3, with a possible D match to TRBD1 (6 bases). Germline CDR1 and CDR2: GTSNPN and SVGIG (reference sequence). The CDR3 consists of 14 residues. The ends were cut back, 5 bases at V and 2 bases at J, with 13 bases in the middle. CDR3 amino acids: CAWRTGFAGNTIYF. CDR3 sequence (DNA): TGTGCCTGGCGAACAGGGTTCGCTGGAAACACCATATATTTT.

The chain carries TRBV27 and TRBJ2-7, with 12 bases lining up with TRBD2. The CDR3 sequence is 16 residues long. Germline values: CDR1 MNHEY, CDR2 SMNVEV (reference sequence). V dropped 7 bases and J dropped 2; count of bases not matched to a gene: 9. The DNA of the CDR3 is TGTGCCAGCAACTCTATTCGGACTAGCGGGACCTACGAGCAGTACTTC. It translates to CASNSIRTSGTYEQYF.

This CDR3 is CASKRDRDNQPQHF. The CDR3 DNA reads as TGTGCCAGCAAGAGGGACAGGGACAATCAGCCCCAGCATTTT. The rearrangement uses TRBV6-5 and TRBJ1-5, with TRBD1 identical over 9 bases. Germline CDR1 MNHEY, CDR2 SVGAGI. Trimming took 7 bases from V and 3 from J; bases not matched to a gene: 4. This CDR3 has 14 amino acids.

V and J are TRBV7-9 and TRBJ2-3; 8 positions match TRBD2. This CDR3 region has 14 residues. Trimming removed 11 bases from V and 4 bases from J; junction bases left unmatched: 11. The V gene's germline CDR1 is SEHNR and CDR2 FQNEAQ (reference sequence). The CDR3 loop is CAGVVAGGSDTQYF. The CDR3 DNA sequence: TGTGCCGGAGTGGTGGCGGGAGGATCAGATACGCAGTATTTT.

The rearrangement joins TRBV27 to TRBJ2-1; D call uncertain. Trimming shortened V by 5 bases and J by 8 bases, and 13 bases separated the two germline ends. Per the germline V gene, CDR1 is MNHEY and CDR2 is SMNVEV (reference sequence). The CDR3 covers 13 residues. DNA for the CDR3: TGTGCCAGCAGTAGAGCCCTCGATGATGAGCAGTTCTTC. Its protein is CASSRALDDEQFF.

The V gene is TRBV5-1, the J gene TRBJ1-3, with D hard to call. Looked up from germline, CDR1 is SGHRS and CDR2 is YFSETQ. Deletions cut 4 bases from V and 0 bases from J, with 11 bases between. This CDR3 region has 15 residues. DNA for the CDR3: TGCGCCAGCAGCACCCAGGCTTCCTCTGGAAACACCATATATTTT. This translates into CASSTQASSGNTIYF.

The rearrangement uses TRBV18 and TRBJ2-1; TRBD2 matches 7 bases. Trimming took 1 base from V and 7 from J; bases not matched to a gene: 4. The CDR3 is 14 amino acids. Germline CDR1 is KGHSH and CDR2 is LQKENI. The CDR3 DNA reads TGTGCCAGCTCACCACTTACTAGCGTTAATGAGCAGTTCTTC. Protein: CASSPLTSVNEQFF.

The gene calls are TRBV9 and TRBJ2-3, with D perhaps matching TRBD2 (5 bases). The V gene lost 3 bases and the J gene lost 0 bases, with 11 bases spanning the gap. This CDR3 spans 15 amino acids. Germline CDR1 and CDR2: SGDLS and YYNGEE. The CDR3: CASSAGSVSTDTQYF. CDR3 sequence (DNA): TGTGCCAGCAGCGCGGGGTCCGTAAGCACAGATACGCAGTATTTT.

This rearrangement joins TRBV18 to TRBJ1-5; 8 nucleotides line up with TRBD1. The germline V gene encodes CDR1 KGHSH and CDR2 LQKENI. The V gene end was trimmed by 0 bases and the J gene end by 6 bases; junction bases not matched to a gene: 1. This CDR3 is 14 amino acids long. CDR3 bases: TGTGCCAGCTCACCACCGACAGGGGTTCAGCCCCAGCATTTT. It encodes CASSPPTGVQPQHF.

The chain carries TRBV18 and TRBJ2-1; 7 nucleotides align to TRBD1. The junction had 6 bases not matched to a gene; V was cut back by 6 bases and J by 7 bases. CDR1 and CDR2 (germline): KGHSH, LQKENI. CDR3 length: 13 residues. Written as DNA, the CDR3 is TGTGCCAGCTCCAAAGACAGGGTAAATGAGCAGTTCTTC. Its protein is CASSKDRVNEQFF.